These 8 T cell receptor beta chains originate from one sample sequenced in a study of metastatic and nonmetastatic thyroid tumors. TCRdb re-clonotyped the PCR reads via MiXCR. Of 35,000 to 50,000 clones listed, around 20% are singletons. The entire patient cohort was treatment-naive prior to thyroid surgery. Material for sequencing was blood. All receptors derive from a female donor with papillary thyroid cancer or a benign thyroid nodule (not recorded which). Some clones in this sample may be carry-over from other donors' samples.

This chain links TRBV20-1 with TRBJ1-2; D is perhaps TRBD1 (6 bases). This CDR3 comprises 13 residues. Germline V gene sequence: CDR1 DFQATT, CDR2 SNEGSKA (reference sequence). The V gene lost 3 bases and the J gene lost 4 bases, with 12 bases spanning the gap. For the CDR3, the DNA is TGCAGTGCTAGCGGGGGGCGCGGCTATGGCTACACCTTC. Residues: CSASGGRGYGYTF.

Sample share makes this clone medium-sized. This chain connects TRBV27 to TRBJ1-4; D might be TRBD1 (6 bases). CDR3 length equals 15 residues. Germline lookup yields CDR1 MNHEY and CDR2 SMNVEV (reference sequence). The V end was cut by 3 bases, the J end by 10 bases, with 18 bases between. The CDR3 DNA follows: TGTGCCAGCAGTTTGACGTCGGGGGGGCTTGGAAAACTGTTTTTT. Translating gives CASSLTSGGLGKLFF.

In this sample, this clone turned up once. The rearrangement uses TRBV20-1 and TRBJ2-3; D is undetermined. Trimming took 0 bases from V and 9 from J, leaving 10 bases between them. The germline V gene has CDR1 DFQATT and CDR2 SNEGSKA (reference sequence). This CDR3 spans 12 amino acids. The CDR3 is CSAREDTQTQYF. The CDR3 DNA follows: TGCAGTGCTAGAGAGGATACCCAGACGCAGTATTTT.

CDR3 amino acids: CASGPGGASNYEQYF. CDR3 bases: TGTGCCAGCGGGCCGGGGGGGGCGAGTAACTACGAGCAGTACTTC. The genes are TRBV28 and TRBJ2-7; 8 positions match TRBD2. The V gene end was trimmed by 8 bases and the J gene end by 3 bases; junction bases not matched to a gene: 12. The CDR3 has 15 amino acids. Per the germline V gene, CDR1 is MDHEN and CDR2 is SYDVKM.

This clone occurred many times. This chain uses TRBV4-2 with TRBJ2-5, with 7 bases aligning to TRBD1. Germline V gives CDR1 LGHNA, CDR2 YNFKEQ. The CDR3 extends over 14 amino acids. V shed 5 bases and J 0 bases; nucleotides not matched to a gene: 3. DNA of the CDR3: TGTGCCAGCAGCAAACAGGGGTACCAAGAGACCCAGTACTTC. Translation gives CASSKQGYQETQYF.

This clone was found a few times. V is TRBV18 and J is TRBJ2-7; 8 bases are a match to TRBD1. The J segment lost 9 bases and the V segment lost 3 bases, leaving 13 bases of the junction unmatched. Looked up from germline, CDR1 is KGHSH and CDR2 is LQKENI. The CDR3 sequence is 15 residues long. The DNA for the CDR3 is TGTGCCAGCTCACCCCAGGGGGCCAATATACGATGGCAGTACTTC. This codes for CASSPQGANIRWQYF.

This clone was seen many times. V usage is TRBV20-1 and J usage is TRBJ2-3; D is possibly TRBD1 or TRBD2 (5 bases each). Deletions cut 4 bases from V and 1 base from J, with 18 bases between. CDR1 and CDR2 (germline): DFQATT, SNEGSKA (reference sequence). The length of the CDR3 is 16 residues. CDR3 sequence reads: CSATWLRGTGTDTQYF. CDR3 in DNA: TGCAGTGCTACATGGCTACGAGGGACGGGCACAGATACGCAGTATTTT.

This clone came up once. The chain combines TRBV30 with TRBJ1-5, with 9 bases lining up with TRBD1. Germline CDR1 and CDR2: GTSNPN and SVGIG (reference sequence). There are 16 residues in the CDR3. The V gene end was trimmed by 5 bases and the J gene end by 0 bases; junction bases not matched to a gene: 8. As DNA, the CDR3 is TGTGCCTGGTTGGCCGGGACAGGGAATAGCAATCAGCCCCAGCATTTT. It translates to CAWLAGTGNSNQPQHF.